Below, one T cell receptor beta chain is given with its context. This clonotype was picked up a small number of times. Its binding antigen is unknown. It has no much larger one-base neighbor in the sample; base qualities were not kept. The germline V gene yields SGHRS for CDR1 and YFSETQ for CDR2. Trimming removed 3 bases from V and 8 bases from J, leaving 17 bases between the germline ends. Inclusive of the bounding cysteine and phenylalanine, the CDR3 is 15 residues long. CDR3 DNA only is kept here, 45 bases in frame from base 1. This sample was included in a study of blood T cells in healthy people across ages (dated by TCRdb to the mid-2010s). Broadly, across the study: In model experiments, template switching captured roughly one uniquely barcoded TCR beta cDNA molecule for every two T cells. To track age-related changes in TCR beta repertoire diversity, the study relied on deep sequencing normalized with unique cDNA molecular identifiers. The donors were split into four age groups: young (average about 15 years), middle-aged (over 35), aged (approximately 60) and long-lived (over 80). To avoid experimental bias, donors of different ages were spread randomly across the sequencing lanes. For two donors (one aged 18 to 29 and one aged 80 or older), the study analyzed two additional independent replicas of 1 million unique cDNA reads from the same blood draw. Points the paper makes about the study in general: Total diversity estimates from one million sequenced T cells were considered lower bounds and underestimates. Because the CMV infection status of the donors was unknown, age-related changes in expanded clonotypes may potentially have been confounded. Observed TCR beta diversity correlated strongly with the percentage of naive T cells measured by flow cytometry. As age increased, observed TCR beta diversity per million T cells dropped in a roughly linear way, and a significant reduction was already evident by age 40. Bulk unsorted PBMC profiling prevented conclusive comparison of naive and antigen-experienced compartments. Compared with the aged group, more naive CD4+ T cells, fewer expanded clones and increased TCR diversity were shown by the long-lived group, suggesting age selection.

The library was prepared using 5' RACE. Sequencing used an Illumina HiSeq 2500. A second PCR of about 7 to 12 cycles was run with a J-beta primer mix and a sample-barcoded 5' primer. A unique molecular identifier was introduced onto each TCR beta cDNA molecule by a template-switch 5' adaptor carrying 12 random nucleotides. At least 3 million CDR3-containing paired-end reads were obtained from each sample. All of the RNA was converted into first-strand cDNA using the Mint cDNA synthesis kit, with a TRBC-specific oligonucleotide serving as the primer. Following uracil-DNA glycosylase treatment, a first 18-cycle PCR with universal primers M1SS and BC2_uni_R was performed on all cDNA. In the paper's pipeline: Each sample was normalized by randomly selecting 1 million high-quality reads, each carrying a distinct molecular identifier. Instead of being binned into consensus sequences, reads with shared molecular identifiers were discarded. MiTCR, run with a Q25 quality threshold and the strictest error-elimination algorithm, handled CDR3 identification, clonotype clustering and error correction. A nonparametric unseen species model with Euler transformation was used to estimate lower-bound total TCR beta diversity. Using fastp at Q25 and MiXCR, TCRdb reprocessed the public reads and kept productive beta chains. Records with the same CDR3 protein are collapsed into one entry carrying the most frequent genes and DNA. The V and J calls shown here were made by TCRdb, not taken from the authors' results. For this sample the table gives roughly 680,000 distinct CDR3 sequences, of which 52% were detected only once. Jointly, the top ten make up roughly 14% of the sample.

Systemically healthy Caucasian individuals from Russia, around 39 in total and aged roughly 6 to 95 years, were included as donors. Approximately 9.3 milliliters of peripheral blood were collected from each donor into EDTA-treated Vacutainer tubes. PBMCs were isolated by Ficoll-Paque density-gradient centrifugation, with at least 7 million obtained per sample. Trizol reagent was used to extract total RNA from the PBMCs, yielding at least 6 micrograms per sample. For every donor, an aliquot of PBMCs went through flow cytometry to measure the percentages of naive CD45RAhigh/CD27high T cells. Material: blood. The source is a woman older than 75 in good health. Rearrangement joined TRBV5-1 to TRBJ1-4, with the D segment identity uncertain. The CDR3 region reads CASSSEGLGVEKLFF. The DNA sequence follows: TGCGCCAGCAGCTCGGAGGGCCTGGGCGTAGAAAAACTGTTTTTT. The full variable domain, completed from the reference TRBV5-1 and TRBJ1-4 proteins outside the CDR3, reads KAGVTQTPRYLIKTRGQQVTLSCSPISGHRSVSWYQQTPGQGLQFLFEYFSETQRNKGNFPGRFSGRQFSNSRSEMNVSTLELGDSALYLCASSSEGLGVEKLFFGSGTQLSVL.